This T cell receptor (beta chain) was recorded in a study of T cell responses to AZD1222 COVID-19 vaccine. Study-wide results and caveats: Regions left unmutated in variants are reportedly the target of nearly half of spike-specific TCRs. Among AZD1222 vaccinees, only five or six were seropositive at baseline.

The CDR3 consists of 13 residues. V was clipped by 5 bases and J by 7 bases; unmatched bases: 5. The V gene's germline CDR1 is MNHEY and CDR2 SVGEGT. TCRdb's table, derived via immunoSEQ multiplex PCR, lists solely in-frame clones and lacks some. The table includes 95,000 or so clones, about nine tenths detected once. A remark on this clone: Its antigen is unidentified.

The chain joins TRBV6-2 or TRBV6-3 to TRBJ2-1; TRBD2 agrees at 7 bases. The clonotype comes from an adult who received the AZD1222 COVID-19 vaccine. The sequenced sample was peripheral blood, obtained 28 days after the second AZD1222 dose. CDR3 sequence: CASSTGGVNEQFF. CDR3 coding DNA: TGTGCCAGCAGTACTGGGGGGGTTAATGAGCAGTTCTTC.